These 25 T cell receptor beta chains were all obtained from the same sample, sequenced in a study of T cells in women clearing cervical HPV infection. The protocol was immunoSEQ multiplex PCR, while the TCRdb copy is restricted to in-frame clones and leaves out a portion. The table for this sample gives about 31,000 clones. Sequencing was performed on blood buffy coat. The receptors derive from a woman aged 18 to 75 with a cervical HPV16 infection that either progressed to CIN3+ or cleared (not recorded which).

Regarding this clone: The read terminates 3 residues before the CDR3 end, so the remaining end is supplied by the germline J gene. The chain links TRBV7-9 to TRBJ2-3; D not certain. Germline V gene data show CDR1 as SEHNR and CDR2 as FQNEAQ (reference sequence). This CDR3 comprises 13 residues. CDR3 amino acids: CASSLDSTETQYF. The DNA read from the CDR3 is TGTGCCAGCAGCTTAGATAGCACGGAGACG. The whole variable domain, remainder taken from reference TRBV7-9 and TRBJ2-3, is DTGVSQNPRHKITKRGQNVTFRCDPISEHNRLYWYRQTLGQGPEFLTYFQNEAQLEKSRLLSDRFSAERPKGSFSTLEIQRTEQGDSAMYLCASSLDSTETQYFGPGTRLTVL.

Comment on this clone: The read terminates 3 residues before the CDR3 end, so the remaining end is supplied by the germline J gene. The J gene is TRBJ2-5, the V gene TRBV30, with TRBD1 identical over 8 bases. Looked up from germline, CDR1 is GTSNPN and CDR2 is SVGIG (reference sequence). The trim removed 1 base at V and 2 bases at J, leaving 9 bases unmatched. The length of the CDR3 is 16 residues. The DNA read from the CDR3 is TGTGCCTGGAGTGATGGGACAGGATATCCGCAAGAGACC. It translates to CAWSDGTGYPQET. The CDR3 as a whole reads CAWSDGTGYPQETQYF. Combining the CDR3 with reference TRBV30 and TRBJ2-5 gives the whole variable domain SQTIHQWPATLVQPVGSPLSLECTVEGTSNPNLYWYRQAAGRGLQLLFYSVGIGQISSEVPQNLSASRPQDRQFILSSKKLLLSDSGFYLCAWSDGTGYPQETQYFGPGTRLLVL.

Points on this clone: From the germline J gene comes the end of the CDR3, since the read stops 3 residues before it. This chain connects TRBV19 to TRBJ1-2, with D maybe TRBD1 (6 bases). This CDR3 contains 13 residues. Germline V gene sequence: CDR1 LNHDA, CDR2 SQIVND (reference sequence). The part of the CDR3 DNA that was read is TGTGCCAGTAGTCCCCAGGGGCAGATGGAC. The encoded protein is CASSPQGQMD. The complete CDR3 sequence is CASSPQGQMDYTF.

A note on this clone: The read is 3 residues too short to cover the CDR3 end, so that end is filled in from the germline J gene. The V and J genes are TRBV20-1 and TRBJ2-3, with 7 bases aligning to TRBD2. Germline V CDR1 and CDR2: DFQATT, SNEGSKA (reference sequence). The CDR3 extends over 15 amino acids. The CDR3 is CSASPWAGVGETQYF. CDR3 bases read: TGCAGTGCTTCTCCATGGGCGGGAGTGGGAGAGACG.

About this clone: The missing CDR3 end, 3 residues past where the read stops, is filled in from the germline J gene. The genes are TRBV4-1 and TRBJ2-3; D possibly corresponds to TRBD2 (5 bases). V lost 0 bases and J lost 4, with 11 bases in between. Germline values: CDR1 MGHRA, CDR2 YSYEKL. This CDR3 spans 15 amino acids. The CDR3 reads CASSQDRGRADTQYF. Incomplete CDR3 DNA: TGCGCCAGCAGCCAAGATCGGGGAAGGGCAGATACG.

Details on this clone: The read ends 3 residues shy of where the CDR3 ends; the end is completed using the germline J gene. V gene TRBV7-2 combines with J gene TRBJ2-1; D is ambiguous. Germline CDR1 and CDR2: SGHTA and FQGNSA. This CDR3 spans 14 amino acids. Trimming took off 1 base at V and 0 bases at J, with 4 bases between the two ends. The covered CDR3 bases are TGTGCCAGCAGCTTAGGCAGCTCCTACAATGAG. This encodes CASSLGSSYNE. The full CDR3 protein reads CASSLGSSYNEQFF. Full variable domain (remainder filled in from reference TRBV7-2 and TRBJ2-1): GAGVSQSPSNKVTEKGKDVELRCDPISGHTALYWYRQSLGQGLEFLIYFQGNSAPDKSGLPSDRFSAERTGGSVSTLTIQRTQQEDSAVYLCASSLGSSYNEQFFGPGTRLTVL.

Turning to this clone: The read comes to an end 3 residues before the CDR3 does, leaving the germline J gene to fill in the end. This chain connects TRBV2 to TRBJ1-4, with 8 positions matching TRBD1. The CDR3 is 14 residues long. After removal of 8 bases from V and 2 bases from J, the junction contained 4 bases not matched to a gene. CDR1 SNHLY and CDR2 FYNNEI come from the germline V gene. CDR3 DNA (partial): TGTGCCAGCCAGGGGGCCCTCACTAATGAAAAA. Its protein is CASQGALTNEK. The full CDR3 protein reads CASQGALTNEKLFF.

Regarding this clone: Read sequence stops 3 residues before the CDR3 end, and the germline J gene provides the missing end. The chain links TRBV19 to TRBJ1-6; D is undetermined. Germline CDR1 and CDR2: LNHDA and SQIVND (reference sequence). CDR3 length: 15 residues. V gave up 3 bases and J gave up 4 bases, with 10 bases separating them. Partial CDR3 DNA: TGTGCCAGTAGTATTGCAGCGATGTATAATTCACCC. Translating gives CASSIAAMYNSP. The whole CDR3 region reads CASSIAAMYNSPLHF.

About this clone: The sequenced fragment ends 3 residues before the CDR3 boundary, so the rest is inferred from the germline J gene. V and J are TRBV7-3 and TRBJ2-4; perhaps TRBD1 as D (5 bases). CDR3 length: 13 amino acids. Germline V CDR1 and CDR2: SGHTA, FQGTGA. The CDR3 sequence is CASSSQAGRGQYF. Incomplete CDR3 DNA: TGTGCCAGCAGCTCGCAGGCAGGGCGCGGT.

A word on this clone: The read terminates 3 residues before the CDR3 end, so the remaining end is supplied by the germline J gene. This chain uses TRBV5-4 with TRBJ1-2; TRBD1 matches 7 bases. J lost 5 bases, V lost 2 bases, and 3 bases had no gene match. The germline gives CDR1 SGHNT, CDR2 YYREEE (reference sequence). The CDR3 length is 13 residues. The sequenced CDR3 bases are TGTGCCAGCAGCTTCGACAGGGAGTATGGC. This translates into CASSFDREYG. The complete CDR3 protein is CASSFDREYGYTF. Together with reference TRBV5-4 and TRBJ1-2, the CDR3 gives the full variable domain: ETGVTQSPTHLIKTRGQQVTLRCSSQSGHNTVSWYQQALGQGPQFIFQYYREEENGRGNFPPRFSGLQFPNYSSELNVNALELDDSALYLCASSFDREYGYTFGSGTRLTVV.

The CDR3 bases that were read are TGCAGTGCTAATGGTTGGGACACGCAAGAGACG. It specifies CSANGWDTQET. The entire CDR3 sequence reads CSANGWDTQETQYF. The V and J genes are TRBV20-1 and TRBJ2-3; D may be TRBD1 (6 bases). The read comes to an end 3 residues before the CDR3 does, leaving the germline J gene to fill in the end. The CDR3 runs 14 residues. Germline CDR1 and CDR2: DFQATT and SNEGSKA (reference sequence).

Remarks on this clone: The observed sequence ends 3 residues before the CDR3 terminus, with the missing tail filled in from the germline J gene. The chain carries TRBV18 and TRBJ1-2; TRBD1 agrees at 8 bases. CDR3 length: 17 amino acids. Germline V CDR1 and CDR2: KGHSH, LQKENI. The CDR3 bases that were read are TGTGCCAGCTCTCAGGCCGTAGGGGACAGGCCCCTCTACGAC. Translating it yields CASSQAVGDRPLYD. In full, the CDR3 reads CASSQAVGDRPLYDYTF. The full variable domain, in which reference TRBV18 and TRBJ1-2 provide the parts outside the CDR3, is NAGVMQNPRHLVRRRGQEARLRCSPMKGHSHVYWYRQLPEEGLKFMVYLQKENIIDESGMPKERFSAEFPKEGPSILRIQQVVRGDSAAYFCASSQAVGDRPLYDYTFGSGTRLTVV.

This chain's CDR3 is CASSLRDRVGYTF. Partial CDR3 DNA: TGTGCCAGTAGCCTTCGGGACAGGGTTGGC. The chain is built from TRBV19 and TRBJ1-2; 9 bases line up with TRBD1. The read stops 3 residues short of the end of the CDR3; the missing end is completed from the germline J gene. Germline CDR1 LNHDA, CDR2 SQIVND (reference sequence). The J segment lost 7 bases and the V segment lost 6 bases, leaving 6 bases of the junction unmatched. CDR3 size: 13 residues.

With respect to this clone: The CDR3 goes on 3 residues after the read ends, and that part is filled in from the germline J gene. The chain links TRBV7-3 to TRBJ2-4, with D perhaps matching TRBD2 (5 bases). Germline V lookup: CDR1 SGHTA, CDR2 FQGTGA. The CDR3 is 14 amino acids. The DNA read from the CDR3 is TGTGCCAGCAGCTTATTTCCCGCAGACTATGGT. It encodes CASSLFPADYG. The full-length CDR3 reads as CASSLFPADYGQYF. The full variable domain, with the rest looked up from reference TRBV7-3 and TRBJ2-4, is GAGVSQTPSNKVTEKGKYVELRCDPISGHTALYWYRQSLGQGPEFLIYFQGTGAADDSGLPNDRFFAVRPEGSVSTLKIQRTERGDSAVYLCASSLFPADYGQYFGAGTRLSVL.

Concerning this clone itself: The sequenced fragment ends 3 residues before the CDR3 boundary, so the rest is inferred from the germline J gene. This rearrangement joins TRBV7-9 to TRBJ1-2; unclear D gene. From germline, CDR1 is SEHNR and CDR2 FQNEAQ (reference sequence). CDR3 length equals 15 residues. This chain's CDR3 is CASSLKSGNRDDYTF. The sequenced CDR3 bases are TGTGCCAGCAGCTTAAAGAGCGGGAACCGGGATGAC.

As for this clone: The read halts 3 residues ahead of the CDR3 end, with the missing end drawn from the germline J gene. The V call is TRBV2, the J call TRBJ1-1; no reliable D call. There are 14 residues in the CDR3. The ends were cut back, 8 bases at V and 4 bases at J, with 17 bases in the middle. Germline V gene lookup returns CDR1 SNHLY and CDR2 FYNNEI. CDR3 amino acids: CASSNGRGGTEAFF. The sequenced CDR3 bases are TGTGCCAGCTCTAATGGGCGGGGTGGCACTGAA. Looking up the rest from reference TRBV2 and TRBJ1-1 gives the full variable domain: EPEVTQTPSHQVTQMGQEVILRCVPISNHLYFYWYRQILGQKVEFLVSFYNNEISEKSEIFDDQFSVERPDGSNFTLKIRSTKLEDSAMYFCASSNGRGGTEAFFGQGTRLTVV.

To note about this clone: A junction boundary mismatches the germline segment, possibly from a read error. The CDR3 end lies 3 residues beyond the end of the read and is filled in from the germline J gene. The identical CDR3 is also encoded by other nucleotide sequences in the sample. J is TRBJ1-3 and V is TRBV20-1, with a tentative D call TRBD1 (6 bases). The CDR3 totals 12 residues. From germline, CDR1 is DFQATT and CDR2 SNEGSKA (reference sequence). The CDR3 loop reads CSAWGPGNTIYF. CDR3 DNA, as far as it was read: TGCAGTGCCTGGGGGCCAGGAAACACG.

About this clone itself: The read comes to an end 3 residues before the CDR3 does, leaving the germline J gene to fill in the end. This rearrangement joins TRBV19 to TRBJ1-1; D is ambiguous. CDR3 size: 11 residues. CDR1 is LNHDA and CDR2 is SQIVND in the germline V gene (reference sequence). The V and J ends lost 10 bases and 1 base respectively, with 7 bases between them. The part of the CDR3 DNA that was read is TGTGCCACGTCGGGGAACACTGAA. The encoded protein is CATSGNTE. The complete CDR3 sequence is CATSGNTEAFF.

This clone is medium-sized by frequency. The read ends 3 residues early relative to the CDR3; the germline J gene fills the gap. The J gene is TRBJ1-2, the V gene TRBV20-1; D might be TRBD1 (5 bases). The CDR3 spans 13 residues. V gave up 4 bases and J gave up 4 bases, with 13 bases separating them. Germline loops: CDR1 DFQATT, CDR2 SNEGSKA (reference sequence). Here the CDR3 reads CSATRGTGYGYTF. CDR3 bases read: TGCAGTGCTACCCGGGGGACGGGCTATGGC.

As concerns this clone: The CDR3 extends 3 residues past the end of the read, so its final part is completed from the germline J gene. The chain links TRBV6-1 to TRBJ2-7; D gene unclear. This CDR3 region has 13 residues. Germline V gene sequence: CDR1 MNHNS, CDR2 SASEGT. Trimming cost V 3 bases and J 2 bases, with 8 bases left between them. CDR3 DNA, as far as it was read: TGTGCCAGCAGTGACAGTAACACCTACGAG. It translates to CASSDSNTYE. The whole CDR3 protein reads CASSDSNTYEQYF.

With respect to this clone: The read halts 3 residues ahead of the CDR3 end, with the missing end drawn from the germline J gene. The chain carries TRBV18 and TRBJ2-5; unclear D gene. This CDR3 has 14 amino acids. Germline CDR1 is KGHSH and CDR2 is LQKENI. V was trimmed by 0 bases and J by 1 base, leaving 6 bases between them. The CDR3 region is CASSPPNGQETQYF. The part of the CDR3 DNA that was read is TGTGCCAGCTCACCACCGAACGGCCAAGAGACC.

On this clone: Read coverage stops 3 residues before the CDR3 terminus; the germline J gene supplies the remainder. The chain links TRBV20-1 to TRBJ2-5; perhaps TRBD2 as D (5 bases). Germline values: CDR1 DFQATT, CDR2 SNEGSKA (reference sequence). The CDR3 has 14 residues. Trimming took off 3 bases at V and 4 bases at J, with 15 bases between the two ends. The covered CDR3 bases are TGCAGTGCTAGTCCTGCGGGTCAACGAGAGACC. As protein: CSASPAGQRET. The whole CDR3 protein reads CSASPAGQRETQYF.

Notes on this clone: Read data end 3 residues before the CDR3 end; the end is taken from the germline J gene. The chain joins TRBV7-9 to TRBJ1-1; D is perhaps TRBD1 (6 bases). This CDR3 contains 14 residues. Germline CDR1 reads SEHNR; CDR2 reads FQNEAQ (reference sequence). V lost 1 base, J lost 3 bases, and 9 bases lay in between. The part of the CDR3 DNA that was read is TGTGCCAGCAGCTTAGTAGGGGGGGACACTGAA. It codes for CASSLVGGDTE. The complete CDR3 sequence is CASSLVGGDTEAFF.

With regard to this clone: The read comes to an end 3 residues before the CDR3 does, leaving the germline J gene to fill in the end. The V call is TRBV18, the J call TRBJ2-2; the D gene is possibly TRBD1 (6 bases). The V gene lost 3 bases and the J gene lost 4 bases, with 18 bases spanning the gap. The germline V gene has CDR1 KGHSH and CDR2 LQKENI. The CDR3 has 17 amino acids. Incomplete CDR3 DNA: TGTGCCAGCTCACCCAAAGAGGCAGGACAGTTCACCGGGGAG. The encoded protein is CASSPKEAGQFTGE. The full CDR3 reads CASSPKEAGQFTGELFF.

About this clone itself: The read halts 3 residues ahead of the CDR3 end, with the missing end drawn from the germline J gene. The chain recombines TRBV6-2 or TRBV6-3 with TRBJ1-5, with D hard to call. Germline CDR1 reads MNHEY; CDR2 reads SVGEGT. V shed 4 bases and J shed 9 bases, with 7 bases lying between them. The CDR3 totals 11 residues. The CDR3 bases that were read are TGTGCCAGCAGTTTCGGTGGGCCC. Translating it yields CASSFGGP. The whole CDR3 sequence reads CASSFGGPQHF.